The following is a TCR beta chain sequence with its context. The antigen is not known. Assay version v3.0 of immunoSEQ was used, and it was run at survey level. Profiled with immunoSEQ multiplex PCR; TCRdb holds only in-frame clones, not every one. The sample includes approximately 27,000 clones, around 90% seen only once; the top ten take around 4.4%. This sample was taken from a study of long-term antiretroviral therapy in people with HIV. General study results and limits: No data were available on ART adherence, viral resistance or therapy changes.

Here the sequenced sample was unsorted PBMCs, taken about 5.2 years after starting antiretroviral therapy. This receptor was identified in a woman aged 40 to 50 with HIV.

In nucleotides, the CDR3 is TGTGCCAGCAGCTTATATGCAGCCCCAGGTTTCACTGAAGCTTTCTTT. Its protein is CASSLYAAPGFTEAFF. V usage is TRBV7-6 and J usage is TRBJ1-1; D not certain. The V end was cut by 2 bases, the J end by 4 bases, with 17 bases between. The CDR3 has 16 amino acids. The germline V gene encodes CDR1 SGHVS and CDR2 FNYEAQ.